This T cell receptor (beta chain) originates from a study of T cell repertoires in ileal Crohn's disease. Study overall: Operated complications were stricturing disease (roughly 60%) and penetrating disease (roughly 39%). About half of patients got postoperative therapy: around ten thiopurines, over 15 anti-TNF. Biopsies of the neoterminal ileum at postoperative colonoscopy form M6 samples.

Profiled with immunoSEQ multiplex PCR; TCRdb holds only in-frame clones, not every one. This table has approximately 10,000 clones, around 79% appearing once. The CDR3 is 14 residues long. The germline gives CDR1 SGHTA, CDR2 FQGNSA. V lost 3 bases and J lost 3, with 10 bases in between. Time point of the sample: neoterminal ileum biopsy at postoperative endoscopy, about 6 months after surgery. Adults with ileal or ileocolonic Crohn's disease and an indication for resection were eligible. Material for sequencing was ileal tissue. V usage is TRBV7-2 and J usage is TRBJ2-3; no clear D gene. The origin of this receptor is an adult with Crohn's disease. CDR3 coding DNA: TGTGCCAGCAGCTTGAGCCCCACTACAGATACGCAGTATTTT. It codes for CASSLSPTTDTQYF.